The text below deals with one TCR beta chain. What it binds is unknown. It was into CD45RA+ naive and CD45RA-negative memory subsets that the CD4+ cells were split. The data derive from a study of shared clonotypes between healthy human individuals. Only in-frame clones appear in the TCRdb table, and some are missing; sequencing was by immunoSEQ multiplex PCR. The sample gives a few million clones, more than 80% of which show up once; 0.39% is in the top ten. Study outcomes and limitations: Only blood was sampled, and tissue TCR repertoires likely differ from blood ones.

Germline loops: CDR1 SNHLY, CDR2 FYNNEI. V shed 5 bases and J shed 2 bases, with 13 bases lying between them. This CDR3 has 14 amino acids. The receptor was isolated from a man aged 18 to 29 in good health. Some clones in this sample may be carry-over from other donors' samples. Sequenced: naive CD4+ T cells from PBMCs. Subset: CD45RA+ positively selected. The V and J genes are TRBV2 and TRBJ2-7, with TRBD1 as a possible D gene (6 bases). CDR3 nucleotides: TGTGCCAGCAGTCCGGACAGTGCAGCCTACGAGCAGTACTTC. Encoded protein: CASSPDSAAYEQYF.